A single sample is the source of the 9 T cell receptor beta chains below, sequenced in a study of cytomegalovirus exposure and HLA in healthy donors. It was with 60 Vbeta and 13 Jbeta primers that the PCR ran. Generated by immunoSEQ multiplex PCR, the TCRdb table keeps only in-frame clones and is missing some. The repertoire consists of 95,000 to 150,000 clones, with over 60% occurring once and the leading ten covering about 3.5%. Sequencing input: PBMCs. The receptors derive from a man in his thirties or forties in good health and CMV-seronegative.

This clone has just a few counts. The V and J genes are TRBV27 and TRBJ2-1, with 9 bases lining up with TRBD1. With 7 bases clipped from V and 3 bases from J, the junction kept 4 bases outside the gene matches. Germline V gene sequence: CDR1 MNHEY, CDR2 SMNVEV (reference sequence). The CDR3 totals 14 residues. CDR3 region: CASTRDRVYNEQFF. The DNA of the CDR3 is TGTGCCAGCACCCGGGACAGGGTCTACAATGAGCAGTTCTTC.

By its share, this clone is medium-sized. V gene TRBV6-5 combines with J gene TRBJ1-3, with D tentatively TRBD1 (5 bases). V lost 0 bases and J 8 bases, leaving 8 bases between the germline ends. There are 13 residues in the CDR3. The germline gives CDR1 MNHEY, CDR2 SVGAGI. The CDR3 reads CASSYSSRDTIYF. CDR3 nucleotides: TGTGCCAGCAGTTACTCGAGCAGGGACACCATATATTTT.

The rearrangement joins TRBV10-3 to TRBJ2-7; 8 bases map to TRBD2. This CDR3 spans 17 amino acids. Germline V gene sequence: CDR1 ENHRY, CDR2 SYGVKD. J gave up 0 bases and V 4 bases, and 11 bases lay outside the gene matches. Written as DNA, the CDR3 is TGTGCCATCAGTGGCGCTAATGCGGGAGGATACTCCTACGAGCAGTACTTC. Its protein product is CAISGANAGGYSYEQYF.

The chain combines TRBV5-1 with TRBJ2-1, with 12 bases matching TRBD2. The CDR3 sequence is 14 residues long. Germline CDR1 is SGHRS and CDR2 is YFSETQ. V shed 6 bases and J 8 bases; nucleotides not matched to a gene: 6. The CDR3 DNA is TGCGCCAGCATTTTGACTAGCGGGAGTCATGAGCAGTTCTTC. Protein product: CASILTSGSHEQFF.

This chain joins TRBV10-3 and TRBJ2-3; 9 positions match TRBD2. CDR1 is ENHRY, CDR2 SYGVKD, per germline. This CDR3 comprises 14 residues. J gave up 2 bases and V 6 bases, and 3 bases lay outside the gene matches. CDR3 loop: CAISASGVTDTQYF. The CDR3 DNA follows: TGTGCCATCAGCGCTAGCGGGGTCACAGATACGCAGTATTTT.

J is TRBJ2-7 and V is TRBV14, with 7 bases identical to TRBD1. V was pared by 4 bases and J by 3 bases, with 12 bases of the junction left unmatched. CDR1 and CDR2 from the germline V gene are SGHDN and FVKESK. The length of the CDR3 is 16 residues. The CDR3 sequence: CASSPTPGGTVYEQYF. In DNA form, the CDR3 reads TGTGCCAGCAGCCCGACTCCAGGGGGAACCGTCTACGAGCAGTACTTC.

The V gene is TRBV9, the J gene TRBJ2-7; tentative D call: TRBD2 (6 bases). This CDR3 contains 16 residues. V shed 0 bases and J shed 0 bases, with 13 bases lying between them. CDR1 and CDR2 (germline): SGDLS, YYNGEE. The CDR3 DNA follows: TGTGCCAGCAGCGTAGGGGGGGTAACTTTCTCCTACGAGCAGTACTTC. Protein sequence: CASSVGGVTFSYEQYF. Supplemented by reference TRBV9 and TRBJ2-7, the full variable domain reads DSGVTQTPKHLITATGQRVTLRCSPRSGDLSVYWYQQSLDQGLQFLIQYYNGEERAKGNILERFSAQQFPDLHSELNLSSLELGDSALYFCASSVGGVTFSYEQYFGPGTRLTVT.

V and J are TRBV19 and TRBJ2-2, with 9 bases identical to TRBD2. CDR3 length equals 14 residues. The V segment lost 7 bases and the J segment 6 bases; nucleotides outside the gene matches: 6. Germline loops: CDR1 LNHDA, CDR2 SQIVND (reference sequence). The CDR3 loop reads CASTIAGVPGELFF. The CDR3, as DNA: TGTGCCAGTACCATAGCGGGAGTGCCCGGGGAGCTGTTTTTT.

Here the CDR3 reads CASGLGQAVQETQYF. The CDR3 DNA sequence: TGTGCTAGTGGTTTGGGACAGGCCGTTCAAGAGACCCAGTACTTC. The rearrangement links TRBV12-5 to TRBJ2-5; D possibly corresponds to TRBD1 (6 bases). V was shortened by 1 base and J by 2 bases, with 11 bases between the two germline ends. Germline CDR1 is LGHNT and CDR2 is FRNRAP. The CDR3 has 15 residues.